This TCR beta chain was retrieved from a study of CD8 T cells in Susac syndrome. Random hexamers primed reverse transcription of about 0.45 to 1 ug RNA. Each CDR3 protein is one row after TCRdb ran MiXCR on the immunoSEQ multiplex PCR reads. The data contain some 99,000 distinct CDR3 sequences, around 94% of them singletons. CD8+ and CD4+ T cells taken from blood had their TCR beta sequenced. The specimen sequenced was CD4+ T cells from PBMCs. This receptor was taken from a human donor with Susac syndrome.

CDR3 coding DNA: TGTGCCACCAGTGACCCCACCCAAGGGGCTTACAATGAGCAGTTCTTC. Encoded protein: CATSDPTQGAYNEQFF. The genes are TRBV24-1 and TRBJ2-1, with D perhaps matching TRBD1 (5 bases). This CDR3 has 16 residues. Per germline, CDR1 KGHDR and CDR2 SFDVKD. V dropped 4 bases and J dropped 4 bases, with 16 bases sitting between them.